These T cell receptor beta chains were read from a single sample in a study of identical twins. MiXCR, run by TCRdb on the 5' RACE reads, gives a single entry per CDR3 protein. The sample yields about 530,000 distinct CDR3 sequences, approximately 20% seen once. Another study also made use of these data, one on yellow fever vaccine responses in identical twins.

Material for sequencing was CD4+ T cells sorted from blood. These receptors all come from a woman aged 18-35 years in good health. Each CDR3 is given with its conserved first and last residue. Clone sizes are given selectively: once, few, many, or a class where the clone is expanded.

J: TRBJ2-7; V: TRBV12-3/TRBV12-4; size: -; CDR3: CASSWDSEQYF
J: TRBJ2-1; V: TRBV3-1; size: -; CDR3: CASSQDYPHQQFF
J: TRBJ2-7; V: TRBV20-1; size: -; CDR3: CSATRTGSNYEQYF
J: TRBJ1-5; V: TRBV20-1; size: -; CDR3: CSATGIPGGPSNQPQHF
J: TRBJ2-1; V: TRBV3-1; size: -; CDR3: CASSWDSPIAGRSYNEQFF
J: TRBJ1-4; V: TRBV5-1; size: -; CDR3: CASSRRGPNEKLFF
J: TRBJ2-1; V: TRBV24-1; size: -; CDR3: CATSDSRGRMDNEQFF
J: TRBJ2-6; V: TRBV12-3/TRBV12-4; size: -; CDR3: CASSPAQGANVLTF
J: TRBJ1-2; V: TRBV28; size: few; CDR3: CASNARAASNYGYTF
J: TRBJ2-2; V: TRBV20-1; size: few; CDR3: CSAPTPGASRELFF